Listed below are T cell receptor beta chains from one sample, sequenced in a study of blood T cells in healthy people across ages. TCRdb used MiXCR to reprocess the 5' RACE reads, holding one entry per CDR3 protein. This table holds about a million distinct CDR3 sequences, 51% found once. Sequences were obtained from blood. These receptors were taken from a woman in her sixties or seventies in good health. The CDR3 runs from the conserved cysteine through the conserved F or W. Each record gives: clone size, J gene, V gene, D gene, CDR3 protein, CDR3 DNA. D genes are given only for firm matches. Clone size is given for some rows only: seen once, a few or many times, or a class if the clone is expanded.

size: .; J: TRBJ2-5; V: TRBV20-1; D: TRBD1; CDR3: CSAINANRGIETQYF; DNA: TGCAGTGCTATCAACGCTAACAGGGGAATAGAGACCCAGTACTTC
size: .; J: TRBJ2-5; V: TRBV6-5; D: TRBD2; CDR3: CASSYTGTSGFYNEQYF; DNA: TGTGCCAGCAGTTACACCGGGACTAGCGGGTTCTACAATGAGCAGTACTTC
size: .; J: TRBJ2-7; V: TRBV5-1; D: TRBD2; CDR3: CASSSRLAEYNEQYF; DNA: TGCGCCAGCAGCTCAAGACTAGCAGAATACAATGAGCAGTACTTC
size: .; J: TRBJ2-5; V: TRBV28; D: .; CDR3: CASSSRVETQYF; DNA: TGTGCCAGCAGTTCCAGGGTAGAGACCCAGTACTTC
size: .; J: TRBJ2-1; V: TRBV3-1; D: .; CDR3: CASSLGVAYDNEQFF; DNA: TGTGCCAGCTCCCTTGGCGTAGCGTACGACAATGAGCAGTTCTTC
size: .; J: TRBJ1-6; V: TRBV4-3; D: .; CDR3: CASSQAEGSYNSPLHF; DNA: TGCGCCAGCAGCCAAGCTGAGGGCTCCTATAATTCACCCCTCCACTTT
size: .; J: TRBJ1-2; V: TRBV24-1; D: .; CDR3: CATSDSKRGYSNYGYTF; DNA: TGTGCCACCAGTGATTCAAAACGGGGTTACAGCAACTATGGCTACACCTTC
size: .; J: TRBJ2-7; V: TRBV4-1; D: TRBD2; CDR3: CASSQPASGRGEQYF; DNA: TGCGCCAGCAGCCAACCTGCTAGCGGGAGGGGCGAGCAGTACTTC
size: .; J: TRBJ2-2; V: TRBV3-1; D: .; CDR3: CASSQDSSNTGELFF; DNA: TGTGCCAGCAGCCAAGACAGTTCGAACACCGGGGAGCTGTTTTTT
size: .; J: TRBJ2-5; V: TRBV15; D: TRBD2; CDR3: CATSRLAGGEETQYF; DNA: TGTGCCACCAGCAGACTAGCGGGAGGGGAAGAGACCCAGTACTTC
size: many; J: TRBJ2-4; V: TRBV12-3/TRBV12-4; D: .; CDR3: CASCRDAKKNIQYF; DNA: TGTGCCAGCTGCCGAGACGCCAAGAAAAACATTCAGTACTTC
size: .; J: TRBJ1-2; V: TRBV7-8; D: .; CDR3: CASTGASNYGYTF; DNA: TGTGCCAGCACTGGGGCGTCTAACTATGGCTACACCTTC
size: few; J: TRBJ2-7; V: TRBV20-1; D: TRBD2; CDR3: CSAAGTSVYEQYF; DNA: TGCAGTGCAGCCGGGACTAGCGTTTACGAGCAGTACTTC
size: few; J: TRBJ1-2; V: TRBV7-2; D: TRBD1; CDR3: CASGRTGGFVYGYTF; DNA: TGTGCCAGCGGCCGGACAGGGGGCTTTGTCTATGGCTACACCTTC
size: few; J: TRBJ2-4; V: TRBV29-1; D: .; CDR3: CSVGERDKNIQYF; DNA: TGCAGCGTTGGGGAGAGGGACAAAAACATTCAGTACTTC